This TCR beta chain was identified during a study of blood T cell repertoires in COVID-19. Germline values: CDR1 MNHEY, CDR2 SVGEGT. The CDR3 sequence is 13 residues long. V gave up 5 bases and J gave up 8 bases; unmatched junction bases: 5. Per the authors' pipeline: Nucleated cell number was recorded as an estimate derived from reference gene primer amplification. Profiling relied on immunoSEQ multiplex PCR, and the TCRdb table lists in-frame clones only, not all of them. For V, J and clone size, that table is used; D and trimming come from the DNA. The repertoire has 250,000 to 350,000 clones, roughly 86% of them found once; the top ten carry less than 3.5%. Clinical history as reported by participants underpinned cohort assignment.

Sequencing was done on a sample of PBMCs or T cells enriched from blood (not recorded which). The clonotype comes from a woman between 45 and 60 years old who had been exposed to COVID-19. This chain uses TRBV6-2 or TRBV6-3 with TRBJ1-2, with TRBD1 matching 10 bases. CDR3 DNA: TGTGCCAGCAGTCCAGGGACAGGGGAAGGCTACACCTTC. It is translated as CASSPGTGEGYTF.